A selection of T cell receptor beta chains follows, all from one sample in a study of blood T cell repertoires in COVID-19. TCRdb's table, derived via immunoSEQ multiplex PCR, lists solely in-frame clones and lacks some. The table includes roughly 65,000 clones, over 60% detected once. Sequences were obtained from peripheral blood. These receptors were taken from a human donor in a cohort sampled during active COVID-19. CDR3s include the opening cysteine and the closing phenylalanine or tryptophan. D genes are given only for firm matches. Expanded clones get a size class; other rows say once, few or many, or leave the size out.

J gene: TRBJ2-3
clone size: -
V gene: TRBV29-1
D gene: TRBD1
CDR3 DNA: TGCAGCGGGGGGACAGGGATCACTAGCACAGATACGCAGTATTTT
CDR3 protein: CSGGTGITSTDTQYF

J gene: TRBJ1-4
clone size: few
V gene: TRBV12-3/TRBV12-4
D gene: -
CDR3 DNA: TGTGCCAGCAGTTTACCCCGGGGGGAGGCGTTTTTT
CDR3 protein: CASSLPRGEAFF

J gene: TRBJ2-7
clone size: -
V gene: TRBV18
D gene: -
CDR3 DNA: TGTGCCAGCTCCGTGTCGGGAACGGGCGAGCAGTACTTC
CDR3 protein: CASSVSGTGEQYF

J gene: TRBJ2-5
clone size: -
V gene: TRBV5-1
D gene: TRBD2
CDR3 DNA: TGCGCCAGCAGACAGACTAGCGTCGAGACCCAGTACTTC
CDR3 protein: CASRQTSVETQYF

J gene: TRBJ2-3
clone size: -
V gene: TRBV10-2
D gene: TRBD1
CDR3 DNA: TGCGCCAGCGTACGGGACAGGGTTGCAGATACGCAGTATTTT
CDR3 protein: CASVRDRVADTQYF

J gene: TRBJ1-2
clone size: -
V gene: TRBV11-2
D gene: -
CDR3 DNA: TGTGCCAGCAGCTTATTTCTTGAGGGTCGAGGCTACACCTTC
CDR3 protein: CASSLFLEGRGYTF

J gene: TRBJ2-2
clone size: -
V gene: TRBV15
D gene: -
CDR3 DNA: TGTGCCACCAGACCAGGGTGGTCGAACACCGGGGAGCTGTTTTTT
CDR3 protein: CATRPGWSNTGELFF

J gene: TRBJ2-7
clone size: once
V gene: TRBV19
D gene: TRBD1
CDR3 DNA: TGTGCCAGTAGTATAGTGTCGGGACAGGGGCCCTACGAGCAGTACTTC
CDR3 protein: CASSIVSGQGPYEQYF

J gene: TRBJ2-7
clone size: -
V gene: TRBV7-6
D gene: -
CDR3 DNA: TGTGCCAGCAGCTTAGGACCGGCGGACGAGCAGTACTTC
CDR3 protein: CASSLGPADEQYF

J gene: TRBJ2-1
clone size: -
V gene: TRBV6-6
D gene: TRBD2
CDR3 DNA: TGTGCCAGCGGGACTAGCGGGGGATACAATGAGCAGTTCTTC
CDR3 protein: CASGTSGGYNEQFF

J gene: TRBJ2-1
clone size: -
V gene: TRBV3-1/TRBV3-2
D gene: -
CDR3 DNA: TGTGCCAGCAGCGCACCCGGGAGATCCTACAATGAGCAGTTCTTC
CDR3 protein: CASSAPGRSYNEQFF

J gene: TRBJ1-5
clone size: -
V gene: TRBV5-5
D gene: -
CDR3 DNA: TGTGCCAGCAGCTTGGGGGCCGTCGGGGTCAATCAGCCCCAGCATTTT
CDR3 protein: CASSLGAVGVNQPQHF

J gene: TRBJ1-2
clone size: -
V gene: TRBV28
D gene: -
CDR3 DNA: TGTGCCAGCAGGAAACAGGGTAACTATGGCTACACCTTC
CDR3 protein: CASRKQGNYGYTF

J gene: TRBJ2-3
clone size: -
V gene: TRBV7-6
D gene: -
CDR3 DNA: TGTGCCAGCAGCCTGACCGAGGCAGATACGCAGTATTTT
CDR3 protein: CASSLTEADTQYF

J gene: TRBJ2-3
clone size: -
V gene: TRBV5-1
D gene: TRBD1
CDR3 DNA: TGCGCCAGCAGCCCGGGGACAGGGTACACAGATACGCAGTATTTT
CDR3 protein: CASSPGTGYTDTQYF